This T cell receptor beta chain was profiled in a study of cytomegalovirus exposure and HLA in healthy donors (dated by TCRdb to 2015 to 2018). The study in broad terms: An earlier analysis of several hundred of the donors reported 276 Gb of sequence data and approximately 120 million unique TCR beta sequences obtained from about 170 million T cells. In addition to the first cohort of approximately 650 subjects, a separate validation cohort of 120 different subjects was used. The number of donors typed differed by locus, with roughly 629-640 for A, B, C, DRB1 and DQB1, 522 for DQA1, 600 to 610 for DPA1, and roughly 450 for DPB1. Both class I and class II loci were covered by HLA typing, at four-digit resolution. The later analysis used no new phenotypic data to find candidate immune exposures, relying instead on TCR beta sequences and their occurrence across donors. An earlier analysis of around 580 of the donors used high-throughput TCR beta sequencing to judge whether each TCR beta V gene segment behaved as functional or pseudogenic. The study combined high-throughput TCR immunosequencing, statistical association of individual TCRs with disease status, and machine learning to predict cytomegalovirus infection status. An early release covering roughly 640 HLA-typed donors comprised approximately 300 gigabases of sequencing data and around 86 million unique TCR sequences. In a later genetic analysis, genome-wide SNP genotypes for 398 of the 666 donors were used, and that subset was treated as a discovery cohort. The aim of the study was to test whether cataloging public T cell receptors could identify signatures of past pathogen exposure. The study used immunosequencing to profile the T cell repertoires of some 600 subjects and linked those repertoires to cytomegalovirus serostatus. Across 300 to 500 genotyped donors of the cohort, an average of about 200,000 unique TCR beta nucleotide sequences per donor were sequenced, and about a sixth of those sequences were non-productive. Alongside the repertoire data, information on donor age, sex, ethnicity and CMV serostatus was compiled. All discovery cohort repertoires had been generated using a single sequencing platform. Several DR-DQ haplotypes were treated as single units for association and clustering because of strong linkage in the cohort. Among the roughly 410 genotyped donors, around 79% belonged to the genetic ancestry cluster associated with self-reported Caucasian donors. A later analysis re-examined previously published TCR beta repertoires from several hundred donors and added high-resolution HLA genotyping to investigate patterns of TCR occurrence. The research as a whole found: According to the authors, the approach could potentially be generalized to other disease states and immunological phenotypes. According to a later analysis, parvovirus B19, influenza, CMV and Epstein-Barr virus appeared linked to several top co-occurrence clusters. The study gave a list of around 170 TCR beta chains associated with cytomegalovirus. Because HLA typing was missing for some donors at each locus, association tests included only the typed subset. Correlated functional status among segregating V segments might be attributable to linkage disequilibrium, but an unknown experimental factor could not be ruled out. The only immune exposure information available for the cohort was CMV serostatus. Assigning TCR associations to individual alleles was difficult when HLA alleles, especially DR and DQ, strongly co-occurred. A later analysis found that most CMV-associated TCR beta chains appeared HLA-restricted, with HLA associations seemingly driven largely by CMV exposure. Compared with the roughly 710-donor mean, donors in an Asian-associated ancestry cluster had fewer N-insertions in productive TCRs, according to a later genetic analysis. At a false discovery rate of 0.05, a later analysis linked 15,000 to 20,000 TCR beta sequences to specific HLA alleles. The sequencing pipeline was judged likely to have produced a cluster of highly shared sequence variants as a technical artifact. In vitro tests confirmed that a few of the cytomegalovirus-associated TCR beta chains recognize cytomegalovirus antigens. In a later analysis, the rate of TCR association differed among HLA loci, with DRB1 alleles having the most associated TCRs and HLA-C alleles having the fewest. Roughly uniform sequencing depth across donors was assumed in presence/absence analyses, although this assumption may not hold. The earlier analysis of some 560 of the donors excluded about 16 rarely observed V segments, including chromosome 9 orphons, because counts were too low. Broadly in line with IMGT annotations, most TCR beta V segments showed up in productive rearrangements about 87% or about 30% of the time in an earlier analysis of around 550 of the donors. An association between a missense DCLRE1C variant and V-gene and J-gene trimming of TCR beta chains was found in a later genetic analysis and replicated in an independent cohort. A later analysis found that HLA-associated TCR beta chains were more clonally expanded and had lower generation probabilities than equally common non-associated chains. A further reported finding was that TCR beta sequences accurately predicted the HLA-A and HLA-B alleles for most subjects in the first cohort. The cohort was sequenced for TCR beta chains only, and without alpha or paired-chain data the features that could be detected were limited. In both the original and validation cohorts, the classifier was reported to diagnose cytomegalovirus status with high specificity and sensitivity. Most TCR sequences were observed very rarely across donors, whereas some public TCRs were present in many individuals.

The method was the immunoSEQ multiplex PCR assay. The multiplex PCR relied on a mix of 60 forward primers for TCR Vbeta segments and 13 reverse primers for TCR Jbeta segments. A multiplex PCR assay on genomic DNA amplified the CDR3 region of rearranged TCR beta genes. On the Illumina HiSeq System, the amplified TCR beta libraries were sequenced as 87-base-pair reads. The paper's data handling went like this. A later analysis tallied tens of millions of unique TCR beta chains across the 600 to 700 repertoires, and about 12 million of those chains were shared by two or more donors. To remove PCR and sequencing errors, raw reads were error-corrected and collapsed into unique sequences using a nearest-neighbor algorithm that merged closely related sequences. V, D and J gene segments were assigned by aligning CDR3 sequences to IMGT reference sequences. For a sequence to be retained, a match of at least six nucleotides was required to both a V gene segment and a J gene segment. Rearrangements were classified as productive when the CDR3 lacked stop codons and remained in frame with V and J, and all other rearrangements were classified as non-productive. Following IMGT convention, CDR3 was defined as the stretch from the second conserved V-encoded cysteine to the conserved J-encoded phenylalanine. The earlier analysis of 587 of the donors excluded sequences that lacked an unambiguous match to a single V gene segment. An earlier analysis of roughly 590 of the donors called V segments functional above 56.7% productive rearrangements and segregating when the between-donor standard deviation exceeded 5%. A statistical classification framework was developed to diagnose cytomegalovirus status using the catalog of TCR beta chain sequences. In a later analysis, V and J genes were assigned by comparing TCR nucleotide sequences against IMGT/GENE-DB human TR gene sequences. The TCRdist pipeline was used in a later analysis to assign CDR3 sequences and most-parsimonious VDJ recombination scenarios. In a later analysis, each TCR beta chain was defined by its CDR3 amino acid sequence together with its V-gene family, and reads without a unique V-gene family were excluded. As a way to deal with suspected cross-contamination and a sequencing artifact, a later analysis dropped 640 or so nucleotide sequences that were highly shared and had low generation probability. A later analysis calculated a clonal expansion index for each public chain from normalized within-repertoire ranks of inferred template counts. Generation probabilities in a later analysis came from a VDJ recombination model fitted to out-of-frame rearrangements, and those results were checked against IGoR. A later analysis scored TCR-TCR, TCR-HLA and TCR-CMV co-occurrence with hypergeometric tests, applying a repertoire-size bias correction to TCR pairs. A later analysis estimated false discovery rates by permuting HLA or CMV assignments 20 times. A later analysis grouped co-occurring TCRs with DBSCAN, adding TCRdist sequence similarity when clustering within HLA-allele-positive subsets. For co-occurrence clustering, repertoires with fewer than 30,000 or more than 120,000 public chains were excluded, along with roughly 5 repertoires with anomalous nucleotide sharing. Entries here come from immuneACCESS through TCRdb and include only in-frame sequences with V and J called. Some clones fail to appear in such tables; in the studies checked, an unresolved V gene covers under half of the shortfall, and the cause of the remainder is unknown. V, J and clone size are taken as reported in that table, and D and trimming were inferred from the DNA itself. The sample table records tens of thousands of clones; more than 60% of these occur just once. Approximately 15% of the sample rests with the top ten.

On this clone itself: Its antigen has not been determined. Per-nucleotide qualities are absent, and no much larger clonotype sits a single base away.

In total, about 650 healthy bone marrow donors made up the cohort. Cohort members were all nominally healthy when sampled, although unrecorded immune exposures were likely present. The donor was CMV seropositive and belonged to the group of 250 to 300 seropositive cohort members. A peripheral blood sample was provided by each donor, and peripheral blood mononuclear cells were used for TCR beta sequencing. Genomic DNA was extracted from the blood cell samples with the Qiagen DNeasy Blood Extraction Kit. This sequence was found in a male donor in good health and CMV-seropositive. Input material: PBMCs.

The CDR3 loop reads CASKVGGTAAVGEQYF. At the DNA level, the sequence is TGTGCCAGCAAAGTGGGAGGGACGGCAGCGGTGGGCGAGCAGTACTTC. The rearrangement combines TRBV27 with TRBJ2-7; TRBD2 agrees with 7 junctional bases. CDR1 and CDR2 were assigned from the germline V gene (reference sequence) as MNHEY and SMNVEV. The CDR3 runs 16 residues from the cysteine to the phenylalanine. Kept here is only the CDR3 DNA, which spans 48 bases and is read in frame from base 1. Trimming removed 7 bases from V and 6 bases from J; the gene matches leave 18 bases unexplained.